The entry that follows covers one T cell receptor (beta chain) sequence. This record belongs to a study of T cell responses to AZD1222 COVID-19 vaccine. This CDR3 spans 13 amino acids. Per germline, CDR1 SQVTM and CDR2 ANQGSEA. V was clipped by 3 bases and J by 9 bases; unmatched bases: 10. Measured with immunoSEQ multiplex PCR; TCRdb has only the in-frame clones, and not every one. The repertoire includes about 86,000 clones, approximately 88% of them detected once, and around 5.8% sits in the top ten. This chain joins TRBV29-1 and TRBJ2-7, with 8 nucleotides matching TRBD1. Sequencing was performed on peripheral blood, taken on day 0 of AZD1222 vaccination. The receptor comes from an adult in good health. The CDR3, as DNA: TGCAGCGTTGAGGTTTCCCAGGGGGCTGGGCAGTACTTC. It codes for CSVEVSQGAGQYF.